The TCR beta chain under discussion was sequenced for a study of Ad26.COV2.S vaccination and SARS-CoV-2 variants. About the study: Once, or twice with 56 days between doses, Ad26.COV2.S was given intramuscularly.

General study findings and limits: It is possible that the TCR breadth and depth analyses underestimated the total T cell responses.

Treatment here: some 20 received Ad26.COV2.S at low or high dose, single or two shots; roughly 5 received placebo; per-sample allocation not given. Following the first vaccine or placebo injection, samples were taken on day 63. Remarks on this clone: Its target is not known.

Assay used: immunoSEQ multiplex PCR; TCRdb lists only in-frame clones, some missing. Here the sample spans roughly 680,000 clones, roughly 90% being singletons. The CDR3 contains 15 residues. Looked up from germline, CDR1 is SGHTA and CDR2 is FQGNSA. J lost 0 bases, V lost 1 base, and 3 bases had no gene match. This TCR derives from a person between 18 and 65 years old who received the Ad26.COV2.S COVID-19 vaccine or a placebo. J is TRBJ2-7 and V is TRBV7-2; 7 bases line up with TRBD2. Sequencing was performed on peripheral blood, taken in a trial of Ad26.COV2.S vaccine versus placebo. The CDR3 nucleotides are TGTGCCAGCAGCTTAGAGCGGGGATTCTCCTACGAGCAGTACTTC. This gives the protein CASSLERGFSYEQYF.